The rows below give T cell receptor beta chains drawn from one sample of a study of blood T cell repertoires in COVID-19. Sequenced by immunoSEQ multiplex PCR; TCRdb stores in-frame clones only, minus some. The table lists roughly 250,000 clones, around 88% of them singletons. Sequencing was carried out using peripheral blood. The source of these receptors is a man aged 35 to 55 with active or convalescent COVID-19. Both conserved end residues are part of each CDR3. A D gene is named only where the DNA matches it firmly. Clone sizes are given selectively: once, few, many, or a class where the clone is expanded.

>.|TRBV4-1|TRBJ2-7|16|once
CASSRVGGDSSYEQYF
TGCGCCAGCAGCCGGGTGGGCGGGGACAGCTCCTACGAGCAGTACTTC
>TRBD1|TRBV11-2|TRBJ2-7|16|.
CASSLELQGGFGEQYF
TGTGCCAGCAGCTTAGAGCTCCAAGGGGGCTTTGGCGAGCAGTACTTC
>.|TRBV15|TRBJ2-7|14|.
CATSPSGSRVEQYF
TGTGCCACCAGCCCGTCGGGATCCCGGGTCGAGCAGTACTTC
>.|TRBV7-9|TRBJ2-5|14|.
CASSYGQLQETQYF
TGTGCCAGCAGCTACGGACAGCTCCAAGAGACCCAGTACTTC
>TRBD1|TRBV5-6|TRBJ1-2|13|.
CASSFGQDYGYTF
TGTGCCAGCAGCTTCGGACAGGACTATGGCTACACCTTC
>.|TRBV20-1|TRBJ1-4|14|.
CSASSRRTNEKLFF
TGCAGTGCTAGTAGTCGGCGGACTAATGAAAAACTGTTTTTT
>TRBD1|TRBV4-1|TRBJ1-3|16|few
CASSRRDRASGNTIYF
TGCGCCAGCAGCCGGAGGGACAGGGCATCTGGAAACACCATATATTTT
>.|TRBV4-1|TRBJ1-2|13|.
CASSQDGRIGYTF
TGCGCCAGCAGCCAAGATGGCAGGATCGGCTACACCTTC
>TRBD2|TRBV20-1|TRBJ2-1|16|.
CSASFMGGSSYNEQFF
TGCAGTGCTAGTTTTATGGGAGGGAGCTCCTACAATGAGCAGTTCTTC
>TRBD2|TRBV2|TRBJ2-1|20|.
CASYHGGGTSGRGSYNEQFF
TGTGCCAGCTACCATGGGGGCGGGACTAGCGGGAGAGGCTCCTACAATGAGCAGTTCTTC
>.|TRBV19|TRBJ1-4|12|.
CASTVSNEKLFF
TGTGCCAGTACTGTAAGCAATGAAAAACTGTTTTTT
>TRBD2|TRBV11-3|TRBJ2-3|16|.
CASSLISGRSTDTQYF
TGTGCCAGCAGCTTAATCAGCGGGAGGAGCACAGATACGCAGTATTTT
>TRBD1|TRBV29-1|TRBJ2-7|13|once
CSVDGTGRYEQYF
TGCAGCGTCGACGGGACAGGGCGCTACGAGCAGTACTTC
>TRBD1|TRBV15|TRBJ2-1|16|.
CATSRGKGQPYNEQFF
TGTGCCACCAGCAGAGGTAAGGGACAGCCCTACAATGAGCAGTTCTTC
>.|TRBV6-4|TRBJ2-1|15|.
CASSEGGASNNEQFF
TGTGCCAGCAGCGAAGGGGGGGCCAGCAACAATGAGCAGTTCTTC
>TRBD2|TRBV7-2|TRBJ2-5|15|.
CASSLPPSGSETQYF
TGTGCCAGCAGCTTACCACCTAGCGGCTCAGAGACCCAGTACTTC
>TRBD1|TRBV13|TRBJ1-6|15|.
CASRTGGSYNSPLHF
TGTGCCAGCAGGACAGGGGGGTCCTATAATTCACCCCTCCACTTT
>TRBD1|TRBV19|TRBJ2-7|16|.
CASSIAAGTGVDEQYF
TGTGCCAGTAGTATAGCCGCCGGGACAGGGGTCGACGAGCAGTACTTC
>TRBD2|TRBV4-3|TRBJ2-3|16|.
CASSKLAGTSTDTQYF
TGCGCCAGCAGCAAATTAGCGGGGACTAGCACAGATACGCAGTATTTT
>TRBD1|TRBV4-1|TRBJ2-1|17|.
CASSQVRAVTGNLLQFF
TGCGCCAGCAGCCAAGTTCGGGCGGTGACAGGGAATTTACTGCAGTTCTTC
>.|TRBV19|TRBJ2-4|16|.
CASSMKGPTAKNIQYF
TGTGCCAGTAGTATGAAGGGGCCTACAGCCAAAAACATTCAGTACTTC
>.|TRBV6-2/TRBV6-3|TRBJ2-2|12|.
CASSPLKGELFF
TGTGCCAGCAGCCCATTAAAAGGGGAGCTGTTTTTT
>.|TRBV10-3|TRBJ2-2|15|.
CAISETGAGPGELFF
TGTGCCATCAGTGAGACAGGTGCAGGCCCCGGGGAGCTGTTTTTT
>TRBD2|TRBV6-1|TRBJ2-5|17|.
CASSEGTSSNSVETQYF
TGTGCCAGCAGTGAGGGGACTAGCTCTAACTCGGTGGAGACCCAGTACTTC
>TRBD1|TRBV19|TRBJ1-2|14|.
CASTSPRQGYGYTF
TGTGCCAGTACCTCACCCCGACAGGGGTATGGCTACACCTTC
>.|TRBV2|TRBJ1-3|15|.
CASRTEQSSGNTIYF
TGTGCCAGCAGAACTGAACAGAGCTCTGGAAACACCATATATTTT
>.|TRBV19|TRBJ1-2|13|.
CASSKQGAYGYTF
TGTGCCAGTAGTAAACAGGGCGCCTATGGCTACACCTTC
>TRBD2|TRBV3-1/TRBV3-2|TRBJ2-3|17|.
CASSQRLAGGLADTQYF
TGTGCCAGCAGCCAACGACTAGCGGGAGGCCTGGCAGATACGCAGTATTTT
>TRBD1|TRBV6-2/TRBV6-3|TRBJ2-3|19|few
CASSQGTGVGLWGTDTQYF
TGTGCCAGCAGCCAGGGGACAGGGGTGGGCCTATGGGGCACAGATACGCAGTATTTT
>.|TRBV7-2|TRBJ2-4|15|.
CASSDGSLGPKGQYF
TGTGCCAGCAGCGACGGGAGTTTGGGGCCGAAGGGTCAGTACTTC
>TRBD2|TRBV9|TRBJ2-3|18|.
CASSVGASGGLAADTQYF
TGTGCCAGCAGCGTAGGGGCTAGCGGGGGATTGGCGGCAGATACGCAGTATTTT
>.|TRBV2|TRBJ1-1|12|.
CASTPGGIEAFF
TGTGCCAGCACCCCCGGGGGGATTGAAGCTTTCTTT
>.|TRBV28|TRBJ1-5|15|.
CASSLRRGSNQPQHF
TGTGCCAGCAGTTTACGGCGGGGGAGCAATCAGCCCCAGCATTTT
>TRBD1|TRBV6-5|TRBJ2-7|16|.
CASSYSVGTGTYEQYF
TGTGCCAGCAGTTACTCGGTAGGGACAGGAACCTACGAGCAGTACTTC
>TRBD2|TRBV9|TRBJ2-5|17|.
CASSSGLAGAIQETQYF
TGTGCCAGCAGCTCCGGACTAGCGGGAGCTATACAAGAGACCCAGTACTTC
>.|TRBV7-2|TRBJ2-1|14|.
CASSSGLVYNEQFF
TGTGCCAGCAGCTCAGGACTGGTTTACAATGAGCAGTTCTTC
>.|TRBV11-3|TRBJ1-1|13|.
CATAGQIGTEAFF
TGTGCCACCGCGGGCCAGATAGGCACTGAAGCTTTCTTT
>.|TRBV6-6|TRBJ2-1|13|.
CASSLPGANEQFF
TGTGCCAGCAGTCTTCCAGGGGCCAATGAGCAGTTCTTC
>TRBD2|TRBV24-1|TRBJ2-1|16|.
CATSDRTSGIYNEQFF
TGTGCCACCAGTGACCGAACTAGCGGGATATACAATGAGCAGTTCTTC
>.|TRBV13|TRBJ1-6|14|.
CASSLDSLNSPLHF
TGTGCCAGCAGCTTAGACAGTTTAAATTCACCCCTCCACTTT
>.|TRBV4-3|TRBJ1-1|14|.
CASSQDPPAGRAFF
TGCGCCAGCAGCCAAGATCCCCCGGCAGGGCGTGCTTTCTTT
>TRBD1|TRBV6-1|TRBJ2-4|16|few
CASSEPGTGIKNIQYF
TGTGCCAGCAGTGAACCAGGGACAGGAATCAAAAACATTCAGTACTTC
>.|TRBV5-8|TRBJ2-3|12|.
CASTSLTDTQYF
TGTGCCAGCACCTCTCTTACAGATACGCAGTATTTT
>.|TRBV10-1|TRBJ1-2|12|once
CASIDGLYGYTF
TGCGCCAGCATCGACGGACTTTATGGCTACACCTTC
>.|TRBV6-2/TRBV6-3|TRBJ2-1|15|.
CASSYSTGISGRRFF
TGTGCCAGCAGTTACTCTACCGGGATCTCGGGCCGGCGGTTCTTC
>.|TRBV7-9|TRBJ1-5|15|.
CASSSQGFGGQPQHF
TGTGCCAGCAGTTCTCAGGGGTTTGGGGGTCAGCCCCAGCATTTT